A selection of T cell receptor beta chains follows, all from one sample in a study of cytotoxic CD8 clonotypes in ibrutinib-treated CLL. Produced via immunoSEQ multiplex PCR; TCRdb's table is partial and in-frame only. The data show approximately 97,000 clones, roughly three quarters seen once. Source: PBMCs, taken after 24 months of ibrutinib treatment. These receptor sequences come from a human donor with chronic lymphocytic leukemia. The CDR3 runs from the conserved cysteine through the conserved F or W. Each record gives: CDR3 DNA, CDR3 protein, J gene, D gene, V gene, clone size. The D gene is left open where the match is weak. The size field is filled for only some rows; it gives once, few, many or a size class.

cdr3_nt: TGTGCCTGGAGTACGGGGAGGAGGGAACAGCCCCAGCATTTT
cdr3_aa: CAWSTGRREQPQHF
j_call: TRBJ1-5
d_call: NA
v_call: TRBV30
clone_size: NA

cdr3_nt: TGCAGCGTTGAACCTAGCCCGAATTACAATGAGCAGTTCTTC
cdr3_aa: CSVEPSPNYNEQFF
j_call: TRBJ2-1
d_call: NA
v_call: TRBV29-1
clone_size: few

cdr3_nt: TGTGCCAGCGCCCCTGGCTCGGCGGGGGGATCAGATACGCAGTATTTT
cdr3_aa: CASAPGSAGGSDTQYF
j_call: TRBJ2-3
d_call: TRBD2
v_call: TRBV7-9
clone_size: NA

cdr3_nt: TGCGCCAGCAGCTTGGCCCCTAGCGGGGGGCAACAAGAGACCCAGTACTTC
cdr3_aa: CASSLAPSGGQQETQYF
j_call: TRBJ2-5
d_call: TRBD2
v_call: TRBV5-1
clone_size: once

cdr3_nt: TGTGCCAGCAGCGTAGGAGGCGTTAATGAGCAGTTCTTC
cdr3_aa: CASSVGGVNEQFF
j_call: TRBJ2-1
d_call: NA
v_call: TRBV9
clone_size: NA

cdr3_nt: TGTGCCAGCAGCTCGACGGGGGCGTGGGCTTTCTTT
cdr3_aa: CASSSTGAWAFF
j_call: TRBJ1-1
d_call: NA
v_call: TRBV7-9
clone_size: NA

cdr3_nt: TGTGCCAGTAGTATACCCAGCGGGAGTGGAAGGGATACGCAGTATTTT
cdr3_aa: CASSIPSGSGRDTQYF
j_call: TRBJ2-3
d_call: TRBD2
v_call: TRBV19
clone_size: NA

cdr3_nt: TGTGCCAGCAGCGTACCTGAAAGGGGGCTGAGGGAGCAGTTCTTC
cdr3_aa: CASSVPERGLREQFF
j_call: TRBJ2-1
d_call: TRBD1
v_call: TRBV9
clone_size: NA

cdr3_nt: TGTGCCAGTAGTATAGATCCGGGGAGGCGATATGGCTACACCTTC
cdr3_aa: CASSIDPGRRYGYTF
j_call: TRBJ1-2
d_call: NA
v_call: TRBV19
clone_size: NA

cdr3_nt: TGTGCCCGCGGAGTTGACAGGACAACTAACTATGGCTACACCTTC
cdr3_aa: CARGVDRTTNYGYTF
j_call: TRBJ1-2
d_call: NA
v_call: TRBV21-1
clone_size: NA

cdr3_nt: TGCGCCAGCAGCCAAACTTCCCTGGGGACTGAAGCTTTCTTT
cdr3_aa: CASSQTSLGTEAFF
j_call: TRBJ1-1
d_call: NA
v_call: TRBV4-1
clone_size: NA

cdr3_nt: TGTGCCAGCAGTTTAGCCGGGGCACAAGAGACCCAGTACTTC
cdr3_aa: CASSLAGAQETQYF
j_call: TRBJ2-5
d_call: NA
v_call: TRBV27
clone_size: NA

cdr3_nt: TGTGCCAGCAGTTTATCGGGGAACTATGGCTACACCTTC
cdr3_aa: CASSLSGNYGYTF
j_call: TRBJ1-2
d_call: NA
v_call: TRBV27
clone_size: NA

cdr3_nt: TGCGCCAGCAGCTTTTCCGGGACAGGGACCTACAATGAGCAGTTCTTC
cdr3_aa: CASSFSGTGTYNEQFF
j_call: TRBJ2-1
d_call: TRBD1
v_call: TRBV5-1
clone_size: many

cdr3_nt: TGTGCCAGCATCCCTTTAGACCTTGGCTACACCTTC
cdr3_aa: CASIPLDLGYTF
j_call: TRBJ1-2
d_call: NA
v_call: TRBV6-1
clone_size: many

cdr3_nt: TGTGCCAGCAGTGAACCGTCAGGGAGCCCCTATGGCTACACCTTC
cdr3_aa: CASSEPSGSPYGYTF
j_call: TRBJ1-2
d_call: NA
v_call: TRBV6-1
clone_size: NA

cdr3_nt: TGTGCCAGCACTTCTACAGGGGGCATCTCAGATACGCAGTATTTT
cdr3_aa: CASTSTGGISDTQYF
j_call: TRBJ2-3
d_call: TRBD1
v_call: TRBV6-1
clone_size: NA

cdr3_nt: TGTGCCAGCGACGGACCCTACAATGAGCAGTTCTTC
cdr3_aa: CASDGPYNEQFF
j_call: TRBJ2-1
d_call: NA
v_call: TRBV2
clone_size: NA

cdr3_nt: TGTGCCTGGACGACTAGCGGGACATACATTCAGTACTTC
cdr3_aa: CAWTTSGTYIQYF
j_call: TRBJ2-4
d_call: TRBD2
v_call: TRBV30
clone_size: NA

cdr3_nt: TGTGCCAGCAACCTAGGCGCCCATGGCTACACCTTC
cdr3_aa: CASNLGAHGYTF
j_call: TRBJ1-2
d_call: NA
v_call: TRBV13
clone_size: NA

cdr3_nt: TGTGCCAGCAGCTTGTCCAGTCAAGAGACCCAGTACTTC
cdr3_aa: CASSLSSQETQYF
j_call: TRBJ2-5
d_call: NA
v_call: TRBV7-7
clone_size: NA

cdr3_nt: TGTGCCAGCATCCTCCAGGGGAGTAATCAGCCCCAGCATTTT
cdr3_aa: CASILQGSNQPQHF
j_call: TRBJ1-5
d_call: NA
v_call: TRBV5-6
clone_size: few

cdr3_nt: TGTGCCAGCAGCTTTCTACAGGGGGCAAGGGAGCAGTACTTC
cdr3_aa: CASSFLQGAREQYF
j_call: TRBJ2-7
d_call: TRBD1
v_call: TRBV7-9
clone_size: once

cdr3_nt: TGTGCCAGCAGTGTTCAACTAGCGAGTGTGCATGAGCAGTTCTTC
cdr3_aa: CASSVQLASVHEQFF
j_call: TRBJ2-1
d_call: TRBD2
v_call: TRBV6-4
clone_size: once

cdr3_nt: TGTGCCAGCAGTACTAGCGGGGGGTACAATGAGCAGTTCTTC
cdr3_aa: CASSTSGGYNEQFF
j_call: TRBJ2-1
d_call: TRBD2
v_call: TRBV9
clone_size: NA

cdr3_nt: TGCAGTGCTCTCTTAGTATCTCAGTACTTC
cdr3_aa: CSALLVSQYF
j_call: TRBJ2-5
d_call: NA
v_call: TRBV20-1
clone_size: NA

cdr3_nt: TGTGCCAGCAGCCGGGACAGGGGAGGCCTTGAAGCTTTCTTT
cdr3_aa: CASSRDRGGLEAFF
j_call: TRBJ1-1
d_call: TRBD1
v_call: TRBV7-9
clone_size: NA

cdr3_nt: TGTGCCAGCAGACTCGACAGGCCATCAAAATTGACAGATACGCAGTATTTT
cdr3_aa: CASRLDRPSKLTDTQYF
j_call: TRBJ2-3
d_call: NA
v_call: TRBV27
clone_size: NA

cdr3_nt: TGTGCCAGCGGGGATTTTGGGACCACCTACGAGCAGTACTTC
cdr3_aa: CASGDFGTTYEQYF
j_call: TRBJ2-7
d_call: NA
v_call: TRBV28
clone_size: NA

cdr3_nt: TGTGCCAGCAGCTTAGTTGGCAGGGGATACAATGAGCAGTTCTTC
cdr3_aa: CASSLVGRGYNEQFF
j_call: TRBJ2-1
d_call: NA
v_call: TRBV7-2
clone_size: NA

cdr3_nt: TGTGCCAGCAGCTCCCTGGGACAGGGGAACAATGAGCAGTTCTTC
cdr3_aa: CASSSLGQGNNEQFF
j_call: TRBJ2-1
d_call: TRBD1
v_call: TRBV6-6
clone_size: once

cdr3_nt: TGTGCCAGTACTCCGATCGACCGTAACACTGAAGCTTTCTTT
cdr3_aa: CASTPIDRNTEAFF
j_call: TRBJ1-1
d_call: NA
v_call: TRBV19
clone_size: NA

cdr3_nt: TGTGCCAGCAGGGACAGGGACTTTCAATTGCAGGGCTACACCTTC
cdr3_aa: CASRDRDFQLQGYTF
j_call: TRBJ1-2
d_call: TRBD1
v_call: TRBV27
clone_size: once

cdr3_nt: TGTGCCAGCAGCGCCGGGACGTACAATGAGCAGTTCTTC
cdr3_aa: CASSAGTYNEQFF
j_call: TRBJ2-1
d_call: NA
v_call: TRBV11-3
clone_size: NA

cdr3_nt: TGCGCCAGCAGTCGGGACAGTACCTACGAGCAGTACTTC
cdr3_aa: CASSRDSTYEQYF
j_call: TRBJ2-7
d_call: TRBD1
v_call: TRBV5-1
clone_size: NA

cdr3_nt: TGTGCCAGCAGCCCACCTTATTTGACTGTTCTAATGAACACTGAAGCTTTCTTT
cdr3_aa: CASSPPYLTVLMNTEAFF
j_call: TRBJ1-1
d_call: NA
v_call: TRBV28
clone_size: NA

cdr3_nt: TGTGCCAGCAGTCGACAGGGGGCGACCAAAAACATTCAGTACTTC
cdr3_aa: CASSRQGATKNIQYF
j_call: TRBJ2-4
d_call: TRBD1
v_call: TRBV5-6
clone_size: NA

cdr3_nt: TGTGCCAGCAGCCCCGGACAGGGGAGAACTGAAGCTTTCTTT
cdr3_aa: CASSPGQGRTEAFF
j_call: TRBJ1-1
d_call: TRBD1
v_call: TRBV7-3
clone_size: NA

cdr3_nt: TGTGCCAGCAGTTACTCGGTGGACACTAACTATGGCTACACCTTC
cdr3_aa: CASSYSVDTNYGYTF
j_call: TRBJ1-2
d_call: NA
v_call: TRBV6-6
clone_size: NA

cdr3_nt: TGTGCCAGCAGCCCCGACTTGCGGGAGCCCCTGTACTTC
cdr3_aa: CASSPDLREPLYF
j_call: TRBJ2-5
d_call: TRBD2
v_call: TRBV7-9
clone_size: NA

cdr3_nt: TGCAGCGTGGGGGAAAGGGACTCCGGATGGGAGACCCAGTACTTC
cdr3_aa: CSVGERDSGWETQYF
j_call: TRBJ2-5
d_call: NA
v_call: TRBV29-1
clone_size: NA

cdr3_nt: TGTGCCAGCAGTGTCGATCGGACACTCCATGGCTACACCTTC
cdr3_aa: CASSVDRTLHGYTF
j_call: TRBJ1-2
d_call: NA
v_call: TRBV25-1
clone_size: NA

cdr3_nt: TGCGCCAGCAGAGAAGGCGGACAGGCCGGCGGTTCACCCCTCCACTTT
cdr3_aa: CASREGGQAGGSPLHF
j_call: TRBJ1-6
d_call: TRBD1
v_call: TRBV5-1
clone_size: NA

cdr3_nt: TGTGCCAGCAGTCGGACTAGCGGGAGTACAGATACGCAGTATTTT
cdr3_aa: CASSRTSGSTDTQYF
j_call: TRBJ2-3
d_call: TRBD2
v_call: TRBV27
clone_size: NA

cdr3_nt: TGTGCCAGCAGCTTAGTTTCGGCCTTCAATCAGCCCCAGCATTTT
cdr3_aa: CASSLVSAFNQPQHF
j_call: TRBJ1-5
d_call: NA
v_call: TRBV7-8
clone_size: NA

cdr3_nt: TGCGCCAGCAGCTCGGACAGGGCTCCTAATGAAAAACTGTTTTTT
cdr3_aa: CASSSDRAPNEKLFF
j_call: TRBJ1-4
d_call: TRBD1
v_call: TRBV5-1
clone_size: NA

cdr3_nt: TGTGCCAGCACCGAACTTGGCAATCAGCCCCAGCATTTT
cdr3_aa: CASTELGNQPQHF
j_call: TRBJ1-5
d_call: NA
v_call: TRBV2
clone_size: NA

cdr3_nt: TGTGCCAGCGGCCTTCCGAGCCTGAGCAATCAGCCCCAGCATTTT
cdr3_aa: CASGLPSLSNQPQHF
j_call: TRBJ1-5
d_call: NA
v_call: TRBV2
clone_size: NA

cdr3_nt: TGTGCCCGTCGGGAGGGTAACACCGGGGAGCTGTTTTTT
cdr3_aa: CARREGNTGELFF
j_call: TRBJ2-2
d_call: TRBD2
v_call: TRBV2
clone_size: NA

cdr3_nt: TGCGCCAGCAGAAGAGGAGCGGGGAACCCTAGCACAGATACGCAGTATTTT
cdr3_aa: CASRRGAGNPSTDTQYF
j_call: TRBJ2-3
d_call: TRBD2
v_call: TRBV5-1
clone_size: NA

cdr3_nt: TGTGCCAGCAGGCCTAATTATAGCAATCAGCCCCAGCATTTT
cdr3_aa: CASRPNYSNQPQHF
j_call: TRBJ1-5
d_call: NA
v_call: TRBV2
clone_size: NA

cdr3_nt: TGTGCCAGCAGCTCCCGGACAGTCCCATACAATGAGCAGTTCTTC
cdr3_aa: CASSSRTVPYNEQFF
j_call: TRBJ2-1
d_call: NA
v_call: TRBV28
clone_size: NA

cdr3_nt: TGTGCCAGCAGTTTATCGGGGGTCAACGGGGAGCTGTTTTTT
cdr3_aa: CASSLSGVNGELFF
j_call: TRBJ2-2
d_call: NA
v_call: TRBV28
clone_size: few

cdr3_nt: TGTGCCAGTAGTGTGGGACTTGCCTCCGAGCAGTACTTC
cdr3_aa: CASSVGLASEQYF
j_call: TRBJ2-7
d_call: NA
v_call: TRBV19
clone_size: NA

cdr3_nt: TGCGCCAGCAGCCAAGAGAGGACAGGGGTCAAGTATGGTGAGCAGTTCTTC
cdr3_aa: CASSQERTGVKYGEQFF
j_call: TRBJ2-1
d_call: TRBD1
v_call: TRBV4-1
clone_size: once